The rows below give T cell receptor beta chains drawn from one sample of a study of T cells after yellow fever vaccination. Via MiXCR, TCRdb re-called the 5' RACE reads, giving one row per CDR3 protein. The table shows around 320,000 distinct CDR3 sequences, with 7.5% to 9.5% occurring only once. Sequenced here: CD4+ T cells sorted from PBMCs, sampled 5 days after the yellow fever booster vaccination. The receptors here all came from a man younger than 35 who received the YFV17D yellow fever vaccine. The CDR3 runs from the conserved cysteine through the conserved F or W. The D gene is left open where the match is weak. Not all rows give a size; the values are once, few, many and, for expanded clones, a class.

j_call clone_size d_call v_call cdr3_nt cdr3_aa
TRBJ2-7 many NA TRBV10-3 TGTGCCATCAGTGAGTTTGGGACCTCCTACGAGCAGTACTTC CAISEFGTSYEQYF
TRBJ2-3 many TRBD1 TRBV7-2 TGTGCCAGCAGCTACCTAGGGACAGGGTCTGCAGATACGCAGTATTTT CASSYLGTGSADTQYF
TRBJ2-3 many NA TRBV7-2 TGTGCCAGCAGCTTAGGAACACTAGCAGATTCTAGCACAGATACGCAGTATTTT CASSLGTLADSSTDTQYF
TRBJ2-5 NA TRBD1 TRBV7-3 TGTGCCAGCAGCGCACAGGGGACCCCTCAAGAGACCCAGTACTTC CASSAQGTPQETQYF
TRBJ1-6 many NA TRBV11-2 TGTGCCAGCAGCCTATTGGGGGGATCACCCCTCCACTTT CASSLLGGSPLHF
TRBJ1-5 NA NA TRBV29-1 TGCAGCGTTGGAGTTGGAAGGCAGCCCCAGCATTTT CSVGVGRQPQHF
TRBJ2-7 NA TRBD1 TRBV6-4 TGTGCCAGCAGTACGGACAGGTCCTCCTACGAGCAGTACTTC CASSTDRSSYEQYF
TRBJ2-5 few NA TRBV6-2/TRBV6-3 TGTGCCAGCAGTTACAGGTTCCGAGGGGCCAAAGAGACCCAGTACTTC CASSYRFRGAKETQYF
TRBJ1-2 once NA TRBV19 TGTGCCAGTAGTAACCTCGGGCACTATGGCTACACCTTC CASSNLGHYGYTF
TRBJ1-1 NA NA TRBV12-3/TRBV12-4 TGTGCCAGCAGTTCCCTCTGGGATGAAGCTTTCTTT CASSSLWDEAFF
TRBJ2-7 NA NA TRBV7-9 TGTGCCAGCAGCTTTTTAGCTTCCTACGAGCAGTACTTC CASSFLASYEQYF
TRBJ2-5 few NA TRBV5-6 TGTGCCAGCAGCTTAACTCACCAAGAGACCCAGTACTTC CASSLTHQETQYF
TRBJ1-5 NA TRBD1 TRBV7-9 TGTGCCAGCAGCGAGGGGACAGGGGAATATCAGCCCCAGCATTTT CASSEGTGEYQPQHF
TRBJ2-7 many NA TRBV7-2 TGTGCCAGCAGCCCCCAGAGTTCCTCCTACGAGCAGTACTTC CASSPQSSSYEQYF
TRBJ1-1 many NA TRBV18 TGTGCCAGCTCAACTACAGGGATCGGAAACACTGAAGCTTTCTTT CASSTTGIGNTEAFF
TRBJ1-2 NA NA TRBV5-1 TGCGCCAGCAGTGAGGGGCTCCTGGTAGATGGCTACACCTTC CASSEGLLVDGYTF
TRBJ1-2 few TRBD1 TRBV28 TGTGCCAGCAGTTTAGGGGATACCCGGGGACAGAACTATGGCTACACCTTC CASSLGDTRGQNYGYTF
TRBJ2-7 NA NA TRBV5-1 TGCGCCAGCAGTGGACAGTCCTACGAGCAGTACTTC CASSGQSYEQYF
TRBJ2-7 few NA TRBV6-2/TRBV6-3 TGTGCCAGCCGACAAACGGTGGGCGAGCAGTACTTC CASRQTVGEQYF
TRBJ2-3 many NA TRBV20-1 TGCAGTGCTAGAGTGGGGGGAGATACGCAGTATTTT CSARVGGDTQYF
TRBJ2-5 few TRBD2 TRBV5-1 TGCGCCAGCAGCTTGGGTCCTAGCGGGGAGGAGACCCAGTACTTC CASSLGPSGEETQYF
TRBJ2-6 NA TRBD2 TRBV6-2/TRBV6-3 TGTGCCAGCAGGCCTAGCGGGGGGAGCTCTGGGGCCAACGTCCTGACTTTC CASRPSGGSSGANVLTF
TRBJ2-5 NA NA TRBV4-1 TGCGCCAGCAGCCAAGGGGGGACGGGGAGGGAGACCCAGTACTTC CASSQGGTGRETQYF
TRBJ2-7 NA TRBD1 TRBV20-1 TGCAGTGCTAGGACAGGGATCCGCTACGAGCAGTACTTC CSARTGIRYEQYF
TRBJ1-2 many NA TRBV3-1 TGTGCCAGCAGTCTGGGGATCTATGGCTACACCTTC CASSLGIYGYTF
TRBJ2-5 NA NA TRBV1 TGCACCAGCAGCCCGCAGCGGGGGAGGGGAGAGACCCAGTACTTC CTSSPQRGRGETQYF
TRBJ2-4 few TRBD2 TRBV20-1 TGCAGTGCAACCGTCCCACTAGCGGGGGGGAACATTCAGTACTTC CSATVPLAGGNIQYF
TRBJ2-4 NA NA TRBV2 TGTGCCAGCAGTGTTACAAGCCCAAACATTCAGTACTTC CASSVTSPNIQYF
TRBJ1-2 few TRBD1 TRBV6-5 TGTGCCAGCAGTTACAGGGGACAGGGGACCTATGGCTACACCTTC CASSYRGQGTYGYTF
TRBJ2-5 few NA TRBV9 TGTGCCAGCAGCGTAGGTAATCAAGAGACCCAGTACTTC CASSVGNQETQYF
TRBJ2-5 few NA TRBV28 TGTGCCAGCAGGCAGCGTGGACAGAACCAAGAGACCCAGTACTTC CASRQRGQNQETQYF
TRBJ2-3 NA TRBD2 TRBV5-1 TGCGCCAGCGGGGGAATGACTAGCGGGGGTACAGATACGCAGTATTTT CASGGMTSGGTDTQYF
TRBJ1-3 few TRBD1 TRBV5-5 TGTGCCAGCAGCTTGGCCGGTGACAGGGTCGTCCGAGGGGAAGCTGGAAACACCATATATTTT CASSLAGDRVVRGEAGNTIYF
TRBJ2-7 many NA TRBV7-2 TGTGCCAGCAGCTTCGGTCAGGAGCCCCTCGAGCAGTACTTC CASSFGQEPLEQYF
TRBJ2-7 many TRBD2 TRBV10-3 TGTGCCATCAGTGAGCCGGCGGGGGGATGGATCGAGCAGTACTTC CAISEPAGGWIEQYF
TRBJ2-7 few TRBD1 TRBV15 TGTGCCACCACCTACGACAGGGGCTACGAGCAGTACTTC CATTYDRGYEQYF
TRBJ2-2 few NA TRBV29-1 TGCAGCGTGGGGGGTTTCGGGACGAACACCGGGGAGCTGTTTTTT CSVGGFGTNTGELFF
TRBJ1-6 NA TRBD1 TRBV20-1 TGCAGTGCTAAGGACAGGGGGGACTCACCCCTCCACTTT CSAKDRGDSPLHF
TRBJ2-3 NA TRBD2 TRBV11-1 TGTGCCAGCAGCACCCGCGGGGTAGCGGGGACAGATACGCAGTATTTT CASSTRGVAGTDTQYF
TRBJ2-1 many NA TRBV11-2 TGTGCCAGCAGCTCATTCATAACAGGGAGGGGTTTCAGCTCCTACAATGAGCAGTTCTTC CASSSFITGRGFSSYNEQFF
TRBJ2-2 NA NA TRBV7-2 TGTGCCAGCAGCTTAGCCTTCATGGCGGGGACCGGGGAGCTGTTTTTT CASSLAFMAGTGELFF
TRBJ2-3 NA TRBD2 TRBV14 TGTGCCAGCAGCCAAGGATATTTTGGCCCCGGGACTACTATAACAGATACGCAGTATTTT CASSQGYFGPGTTITDTQYF
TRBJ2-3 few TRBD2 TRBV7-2 TGTGCCAGCAGCTACGACGCGGGGGGGGCCGTGGATACGCAGTATTTT CASSYDAGGAVDTQYF
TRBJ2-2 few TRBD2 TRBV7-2 TGTGCCAGCAGCTTAATGACTAGCGACACCGGGGAGCTGTTTTTT CASSLMTSDTGELFF
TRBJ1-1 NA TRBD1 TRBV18 TGTGCCAGCTCACGGGACAGTGGTACTGAAGCTTTCTTT CASSRDSGTEAFF
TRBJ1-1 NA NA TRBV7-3 TGTGCCAGCAGCTTAGGGGATCCAGGGAGCACTGAAGCTTTCTTT CASSLGDPGSTEAFF
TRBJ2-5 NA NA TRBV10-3 TGTGCCATCAGTGGAGGCAGGGGAGAGACCCAGTACTTC CAISGGRGETQYF
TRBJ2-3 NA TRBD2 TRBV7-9 TGTGCCAGCAGCTTCCTCAGACTAGCGGGCACAGATACGCAGTATTTT CASSFLRLAGTDTQYF
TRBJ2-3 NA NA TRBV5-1 TGCGCCACCGGACCGACAGCTAGCACAGATACGCAGTATTTT CATGPTASTDTQYF
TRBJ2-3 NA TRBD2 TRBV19 TGTGCCAGTAGTACCGGACTAGCCTTTTACACAGATACGCAGTATTTT CASSTGLAFYTDTQYF